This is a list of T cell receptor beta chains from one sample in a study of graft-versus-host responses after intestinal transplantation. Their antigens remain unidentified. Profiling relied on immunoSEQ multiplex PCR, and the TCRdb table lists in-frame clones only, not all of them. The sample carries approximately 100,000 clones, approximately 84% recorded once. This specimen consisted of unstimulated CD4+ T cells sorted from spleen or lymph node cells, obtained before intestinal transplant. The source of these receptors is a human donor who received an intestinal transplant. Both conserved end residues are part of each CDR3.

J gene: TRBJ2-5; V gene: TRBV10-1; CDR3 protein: CASSDTGQETQYF
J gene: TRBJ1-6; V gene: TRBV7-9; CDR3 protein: CASREGTASSYNSPLHF
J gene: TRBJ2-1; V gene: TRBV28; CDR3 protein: CANSIHSGSHNEQFF
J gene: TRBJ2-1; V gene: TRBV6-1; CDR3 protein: CASSLPAEQFF
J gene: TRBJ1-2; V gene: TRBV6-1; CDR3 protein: CASRGTHNYGYTF
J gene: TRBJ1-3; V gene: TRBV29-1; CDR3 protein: CSGRLQGGNTIYF
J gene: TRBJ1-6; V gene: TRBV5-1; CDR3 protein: CASSLEGSTSHSPLHF
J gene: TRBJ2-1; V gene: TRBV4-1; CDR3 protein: CASSPSLAGVYNEQFF
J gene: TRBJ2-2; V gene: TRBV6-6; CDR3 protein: CASRGGKDTGELFF
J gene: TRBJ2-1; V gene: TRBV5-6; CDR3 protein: CASSLGFGGSVNEQFF
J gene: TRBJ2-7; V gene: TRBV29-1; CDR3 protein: CSVQWPSGAYEQYF
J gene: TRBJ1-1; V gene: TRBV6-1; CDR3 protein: CASSAEQNTEAFF
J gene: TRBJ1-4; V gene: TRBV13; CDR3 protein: CASSNWGINEKLFF
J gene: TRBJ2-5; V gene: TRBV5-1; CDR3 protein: CASSSSGGGETQYF
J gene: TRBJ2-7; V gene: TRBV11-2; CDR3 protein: CASSLDPTGGPYEQYF
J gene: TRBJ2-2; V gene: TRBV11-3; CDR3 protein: CASRLDRNTGELFF
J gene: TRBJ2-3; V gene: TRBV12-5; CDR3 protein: CASGPREWVDTQYF
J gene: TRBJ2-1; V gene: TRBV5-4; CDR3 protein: CASSLPRDRDNEQFF
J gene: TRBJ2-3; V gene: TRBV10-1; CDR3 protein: CASPLGGCSSTDTQYF
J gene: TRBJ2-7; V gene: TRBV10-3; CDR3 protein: CAISGDFKGHEQYF
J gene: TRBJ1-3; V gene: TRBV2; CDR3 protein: CASRRVFLGNTIYF
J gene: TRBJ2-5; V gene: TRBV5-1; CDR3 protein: CASNDGGQETQYF
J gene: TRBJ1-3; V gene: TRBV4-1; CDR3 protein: CASSNSPGQGRTGNTIYF
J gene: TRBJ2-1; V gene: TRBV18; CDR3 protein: CASSPPKGLARFDEQFF
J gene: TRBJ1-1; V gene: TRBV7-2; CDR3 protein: CASSLGLVRNTEAFF
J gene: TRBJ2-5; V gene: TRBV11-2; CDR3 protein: CASSQTSGGQETQYF
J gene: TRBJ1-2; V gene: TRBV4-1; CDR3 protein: CASSQESPYGYTF
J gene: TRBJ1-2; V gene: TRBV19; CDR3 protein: CASSMGRVLGYTF
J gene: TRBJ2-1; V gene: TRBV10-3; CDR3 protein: CAIRRESRLEQFF
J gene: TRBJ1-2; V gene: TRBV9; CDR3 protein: CASSVTPLTGLYGYTF
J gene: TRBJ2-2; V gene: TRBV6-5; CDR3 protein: CASSLAGRTGELFF
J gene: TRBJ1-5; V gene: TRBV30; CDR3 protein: CAWSGTEHQPQHF
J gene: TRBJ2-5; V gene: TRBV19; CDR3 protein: CASSRYNTDRGFETQYF
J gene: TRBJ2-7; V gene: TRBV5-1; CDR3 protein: CASSLDRGLSYEQYF
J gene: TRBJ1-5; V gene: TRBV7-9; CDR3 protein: CASSVQGAGQPQHF
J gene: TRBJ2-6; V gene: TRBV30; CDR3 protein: CAFTVRVSGANVLTF
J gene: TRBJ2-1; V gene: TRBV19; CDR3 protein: CASSRQFGGNEQFF
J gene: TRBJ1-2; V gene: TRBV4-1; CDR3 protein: CASSPSSTGQGPPSYGYTF
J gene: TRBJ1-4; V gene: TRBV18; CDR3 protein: CASSRDVNEKLFF
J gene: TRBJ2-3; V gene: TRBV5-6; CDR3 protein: CASSLVGITDTQYF
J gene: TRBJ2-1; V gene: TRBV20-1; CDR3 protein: CSARTWGEQFF
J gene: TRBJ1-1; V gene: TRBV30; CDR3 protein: CAWSVKGSNTEAFF
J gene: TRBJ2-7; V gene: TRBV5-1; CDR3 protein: CASSVGGARDEQYF
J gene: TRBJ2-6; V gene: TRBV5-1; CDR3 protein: CASSLAGQGSGANVLTF
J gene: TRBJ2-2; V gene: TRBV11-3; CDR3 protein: CASSLRTGNTGELFF
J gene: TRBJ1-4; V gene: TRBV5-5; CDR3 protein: CASSTPQLTNEKLFF
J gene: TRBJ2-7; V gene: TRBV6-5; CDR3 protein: CASGNPGQGYEQYF
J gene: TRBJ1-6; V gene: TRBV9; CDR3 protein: CASSATPIAYNSPLHF
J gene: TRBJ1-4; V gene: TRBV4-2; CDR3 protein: CASSQERQGVVKLFF
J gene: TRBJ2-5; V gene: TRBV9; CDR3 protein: CASSVTQGWGETQYF
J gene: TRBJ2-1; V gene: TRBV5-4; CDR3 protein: CASSKPGLAGAYNEQFF
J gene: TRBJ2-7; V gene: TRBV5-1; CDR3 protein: CASRDQAAIEQYF
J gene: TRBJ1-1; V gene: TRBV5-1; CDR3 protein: CASSYRGGGTEAFF
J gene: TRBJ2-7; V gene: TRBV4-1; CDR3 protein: CASSQVSGSATYEQYF
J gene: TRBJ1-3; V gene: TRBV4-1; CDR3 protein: CASSQPIRQESTIYF